One sample yielded the 26 T cell receptor beta chains listed below, sequenced in a study of T cells in localized non-small cell lung cancer. Sequencing used immunoSEQ multiplex PCR; TCRdb keeps in-frame clones, though not all of them. The sample includes around 92,000 clones, approximately 90% of them seen just once. The material was PBMCs, obtained before any cancer treatment. The receptors originated from a woman aged 35-75 years with stage II squamous cell lung carcinoma.

This rearrangement joins TRBV6-5 to TRBJ2-5; D possibly matches TRBD1 or TRBD2 (5 bases each). Germline-derived CDR1 and CDR2 are MNHEY and SVGAGI. The CDR3 is 14 residues long. With 5 bases removed from V and 2 bases from J, the gap between germline ends came to 12 bases. CDR3 nucleotides: TGTGCCAGCAGTAGGGACGGAGCTCAAGAGACCCAGTACTTC. It translates to CASSRDGAQETQYF.

V gene TRBV2 combines with J gene TRBJ2-5; D is unresolved. This CDR3 contains 16 residues. The germline V gene has CDR1 SNHLY and CDR2 FYNNEI. V lost 2 bases to trimming and J lost 0 bases, with 13 bases between them. As DNA, the CDR3 is TGTGCCAGCAGTGAATCTACAACCTCGTACCAAGAGACCCAGTACTTC. It translates to CASSESTTSYQETQYF.

The gene calls are TRBV5-1 and TRBJ1-1; D is ambiguous. Trimming pared 8 bases from V and 1 base from J, leaving 12 bases between. This CDR3 region has 13 residues. CDR1 and CDR2 from the germline V gene are SGHRS and YFSETQ. This CDR3 is CASERSPNTEAFF. For the CDR3, the DNA is TGCGCCAGTGAGAGGAGTCCGAACACTGAAGCTTTCTTT.

The chain carries TRBV4-2 and TRBJ2-1; 7 bases agree with TRBD2. The V gene's germline CDR1 is LGHNA and CDR2 YNFKEQ. Trimming cost V 4 bases and J 13 bases; bases outside gene matches: 7. This CDR3 spans 12 amino acids. The CDR3 reads CASSPNGLVQFF. The CDR3 coding sequence is TGTGCCAGCAGCCCGAATGGACTAGTTCAGTTCTTC.

J is TRBJ1-6 and V is TRBV13, with TRBD1 matching over 10 bases. The CDR3 is 15 amino acids. V trimming: 5 bases; J trimming: 6 bases; junction bases outside the gene matches: 4. From germline, CDR1 is PRHDT and CDR2 FYEKMQ (reference sequence). In DNA, the CDR3 is TGTGCCAGCAGCCCCGGACAGGGGGTTAATTCACCCCTCCACTTT. This sequence encodes CASSPGQGVNSPLHF.

The CDR3 DNA reads TGTGCCAGCACCACATCCGGGACTAGCGTACACGAGCAGTACTTC. Protein sequence: CASTTSGTSVHEQYF. This sequence joins TRBV7-9 and TRBJ2-7, with 10 bases lining up with TRBD2. V was pared by 7 bases and J by 5 bases, with 11 bases of the junction left unmatched. The CDR3 contains 15 residues. In germline, CDR1 is SEHNR, CDR2 FQNEAQ (reference sequence).

The chain joins TRBV20-1 to TRBJ2-2; D not resolved. CDR1 and CDR2 from the germline V gene are DFQATT and SNEGSKA (reference sequence). Trimming cost V 3 bases and J 6 bases, with 5 bases left between them. The CDR3 sequence is 11 residues long. For the CDR3, the DNA is TGCAGTGCTAGCGGGCCCGGGGAGCTGTTTTTT. It is translated as CSASGPGELFF.

The V gene is TRBV2, the J gene TRBJ1-5; 9 bases line up with TRBD1. V lost 2 bases, J lost 6 bases, and 5 bases stayed unmatched. The CDR3 spans 15 residues. Germline V gene lookup returns CDR1 SNHLY and CDR2 FYNNEI. CDR3 residues: CASSEHRGRIQPQHF. The DNA of the CDR3 is TGTGCCAGCAGTGAACACAGGGGGCGCATTCAGCCCCAGCATTTT.

This rearrangement joins TRBV2 to TRBJ2-1; a weak D match, TRBD2 (6 bases). The CDR3 loop spans 11 amino acids. With 5 bases removed from V and 12 bases from J, the gap between germline ends came to 11 bases. The V gene's germline CDR1 is SNHLY and CDR2 FYNNEI. In DNA, the CDR3 is TGTGCCAGCAGTACTAGCCTTGCGCAGTTCTTC. As protein: CASSTSLAQFF.

Only one count was recorded for this clone. This chain links TRBV5-1 with TRBJ2-1; D is unclear. Deletions cut 4 bases from V and 2 bases from J, with 13 bases between. Germline V CDR1 and CDR2: SGHRS, YFSETQ. This CDR3 region has 15 residues. As DNA, the CDR3 is TGCGCCAGCAGCCCCCGGGCCCAGACCTACAATGAGCAGTTCTTC. Translation gives CASSPRAQTYNEQFF.

J is TRBJ1-2 and V is TRBV6-6; no firm D call. V was shortened by 10 bases and J by 6 bases, with 18 bases between the two germline ends. Germline loops: CDR1 MNHNY, CDR2 SVGAGI (reference sequence). The length of the CDR3 is 13 residues. CDR3 nucleotide sequence: TGTGCCACTCTAACCACCCCCCGGGATGGCTACACCTTC. Translation: CATLTTPRDGYTF.

This clone was seen only once. The chain carries TRBV5-1 and TRBJ2-7; D tentatively reads TRBD1 or TRBD2 (5 bases each). CDR1 and CDR2 (germline): SGHRS, YFSETQ. The V end lost 3 bases, the J end lost 1 base, and 11 bases lay between the germline ends. This CDR3 is built from 14 residues. In DNA form, the CDR3 reads TGCGCCAGCAGCTCCGGGACCGGGTCCTACGAGCAGTACTTC. This translates into CASSSGTGSYEQYF.

This sequence joins TRBV5-4 and TRBJ2-2; possibly TRBD1 for D (5 bases). CDR1 SGHNT and CDR2 YYREEE come from the germline V gene (reference sequence). V dropped 3 bases and J dropped 1 base, with 10 bases sitting between them. This CDR3 contains 15 residues. The CDR3 reads CASSWGYENTGELFF. CDR3 DNA: TGTGCCAGCAGCTGGGGCTATGAGAACACCGGGGAGCTGTTTTTT.

CDR3 bases: TGTGCCAGCAGCTTGGTGGGGACAGGGAGAACAGGTGAGCAGTTCTTC. Its translation is CASSLVGTGRTGEQFF. This rearrangement joins TRBV7-8 to TRBJ2-1; 9 positions agree with TRBD1. This CDR3 is 16 amino acids long. V lost 3 bases, J lost 9 bases, and 12 bases stayed unmatched. Germline V lookup: CDR1 SGHVS, CDR2 FQNEAQ.

The chain combines TRBV7-9 with TRBJ1-1, with 9 bases identical to TRBD1. The CDR3 covers 15 residues. The junction had 3 bases not matched to a gene; V was cut back by 3 bases and J by 1 base. Per germline, CDR1 SEHNR and CDR2 FQNEAQ (reference sequence). CDR3 sequence (DNA): TGTGCCAGCAGCTTGGGGGACAGGGAGAACACTGAAGCTTTCTTT. Encoded protein: CASSLGDRENTEAFF.

This chain connects TRBV5-6 to TRBJ2-7; no clear D gene. The germline gives CDR1 SGHDT, CDR2 YYEEEE. Deletions cut 2 bases from V and 1 base from J, with 10 bases between. The length of the CDR3 is 14 residues. The CDR3 DNA is TGTGCCAGCAGCTTTGGTCCGGAGTCCTACGAGCAGTACTTC. Translated, it gives CASSFGPESYEQYF.

The V call is TRBV7-8, the J call TRBJ2-1; tentatively, D is TRBD1 (6 bases). This CDR3 has 16 amino acids. Per germline, CDR1 SGHVS and CDR2 FQNEAQ. Trimming removed 2 bases from V and 2 bases from J, with 13 bases in between. CDR3 DNA sequence: TGTGCCAGCAGCTTAATCCAGGGGACCCCCTACAATGAGCAGTTCTTC. This codes for CASSLIQGTPYNEQFF.

The chain employs TRBV9 and TRBJ2-1; D call uncertain. Germline V gives CDR1 SGDLS, CDR2 YYNGEE. The CDR3 has 15 amino acids. V dropped 3 bases and J dropped 1 base, with 11 bases sitting between them. The CDR3 DNA sequence: TGTGCCAGCAGCGCAAGTTGGAATTCCTACAATGAGCAGTTCTTC. Translating gives CASSASWNSYNEQFF.

The chain carries TRBV12-5 and TRBJ2-7, with D hard to call. Looked up from germline, CDR1 is LGHNT and CDR2 is FRNRAP. Trimming shortened V by 2 bases and J by 7 bases, and 9 bases separated the two germline ends. The CDR3 spans 12 residues. The CDR3 reads CASGLNLREQYF. The CDR3 region has the DNA TGTGCTAGTGGTTTGAACTTGAGGGAGCAGTACTTC.

The gene calls are TRBV5-4 and TRBJ1-4, with D possibly TRBD1 on 5 matching bases. This CDR3 has 16 amino acids. V lost 0 bases, J lost 5 bases, and 14 bases lay in between. Germline CDR1 SGHNT, CDR2 YYREEE (reference sequence). CDR3 sequence reads: CASSLGAQGRNEKLFF. CDR3 bases: TGTGCCAGCAGCTTGGGGGCCCAGGGAAGGAATGAAAAACTGTTTTTT.

Only one count was recorded for this clone. The rearrangement uses TRBV30 and TRBJ1-2; D unresolved. V shed 0 bases and J shed 9 bases, with 14 bases lying between them. The germline V gene has CDR1 GTSNPN and CDR2 SVGIG (reference sequence). This CDR3 contains 13 residues. This CDR3 reads CAWSVPPDSRYTF. The DNA of the CDR3 is TGTGCCTGGAGTGTACCGCCGGACTCCCGCTACACCTTC.

The count of this clone is one. The chain is built from TRBV4-2 and TRBJ2-5; the D call may be TRBD1 or TRBD2 (5 bases each). The CDR3 loop spans 17 amino acids. Germline loops: CDR1 LGHNA, CDR2 YNFKEQ. V gave up 0 bases and J gave up 2 bases, with 16 bases separating them. The DNA for the CDR3 is TGTGCCAGCAGCCAAGAAGGGGCCTTAGCGTCTCAAGAGACCCAGTACTTC. Amino acids: CASSQEGALASQETQYF.

Here the CDR3 DNA reads TGTGCCAGCAGCTTACGGGGGCCCTATGGCTACACCTTC. This codes for CASSLRGPYGYTF. The chain uses TRBV11-2 and TRBJ1-2; perhaps TRBD1 as D (6 bases). The CDR3 runs 13 residues. Germline assignment: CDR1 SGHAT and CDR2 FQNNGV. Deletions cut 2 bases from V and 4 bases from J, with 8 bases between.

The gene calls are TRBV7-9 and TRBJ1-1; no definite D call. Germline-derived CDR1 and CDR2 are SEHNR and FQNEAQ (reference sequence). The CDR3 runs 18 residues. Trimming left V 1 base short and J 8 bases short, with 26 bases between. In DNA, the CDR3 is TGTGCCAGCAGCTTAGTGACCGGATTGGACGGATCCTATAGGGAAGCTTTCTTT. This codes for CASSLVTGLDGSYREAFF. The variable domain in full, with the rest retrieved from reference TRBV7-9 and TRBJ1-1, is DTGVSQNPRHKITKRGQNVTFRCDPISEHNRLYWYRQTLGQGPEFLTYFQNEAQLEKSRLLSDRFSAERPKGSFSTLEIQRTEQGDSAMYLCASSLVTGLDGSYREAFFGQGTRLTVV.

This clone was detected a few times. The chain couples TRBV13 to TRBJ1-1; D is possibly TRBD1 (6 bases). The CDR3 consists of 16 residues. Germline V CDR1 and CDR2: PRHDT, FYEKMQ (reference sequence). Trimming took 6 bases from V and 1 from J, leaving 18 bases between them. As DNA, the CDR3 is TGTGCCAGCAGTCAACAGGGAAGCTTGGAGAACACTGAAGCTTTCTTT. Translating gives CASSQQGSLENTEAFF.

J is TRBJ1-2 and V is TRBV29-1; D may be TRBD1 (5 bases). Germline CDR1 and CDR2: SQVTM and ANQGSEA. This CDR3 contains 14 residues. Trimming cost V 6 bases and J 4 bases, with 18 bases left between them. The CDR3 loop is CSVRGGRRVYGYTF. In DNA form, the CDR3 reads TGCAGCGTCCGGGGGGGGAGACGGGTCTATGGCTACACCTTC.